This TCR beta chain was sequenced during a study of cytomegalovirus exposure and HLA in healthy donors. A remark on this clone: Just one base apart from a much larger clone, this may be a read error.

The CDR3 sequence is 14 residues long. CDR1 is MNHNY and CDR2 is SVGAGI in the germline V gene (reference sequence). Trimming stripped 2 bases from V and 1 base from J, with 9 bases between. Profiling relied on immunoSEQ multiplex PCR, and the TCRdb table lists in-frame clones only, not all of them. The repertoire holds roughly 350,000 clones, with 80% to 90% as singletons. Sequences were obtained from PBMCs. This rearrangement joins TRBV6-6 to TRBJ2-7; TRBD1 might be the D (6 bases). The clonotype originates from a woman aged 18-30 years in good health and CMV-seronegative. CDR3 in amino acids: CASSYVQGSYEQYF. CDR3 nucleotides: TGTGCCAGCAGTTACGTACAGGGATCCTACGAGCAGTACTTC.